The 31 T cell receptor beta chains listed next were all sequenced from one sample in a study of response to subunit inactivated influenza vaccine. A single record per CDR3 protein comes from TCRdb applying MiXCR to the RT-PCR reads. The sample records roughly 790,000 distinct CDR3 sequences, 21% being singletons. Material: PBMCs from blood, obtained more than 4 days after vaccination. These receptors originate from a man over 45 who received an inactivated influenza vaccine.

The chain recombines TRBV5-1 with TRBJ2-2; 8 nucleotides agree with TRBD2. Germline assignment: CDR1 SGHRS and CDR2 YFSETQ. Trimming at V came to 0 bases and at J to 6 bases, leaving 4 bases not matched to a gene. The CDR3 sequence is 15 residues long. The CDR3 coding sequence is TGCGCCAGCAGCTTGGTAGCGGGGAGCCCCGGGGAGCTGTTTTTT. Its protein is CASSLVAGSPGELFF.

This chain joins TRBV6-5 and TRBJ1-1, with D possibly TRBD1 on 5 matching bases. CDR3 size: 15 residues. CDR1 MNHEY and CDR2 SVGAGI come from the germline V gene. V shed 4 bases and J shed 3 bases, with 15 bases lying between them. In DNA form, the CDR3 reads TGTGCCAGCAGTTTCCAGGAGGGGAAGGACACTGAAGCTTTCTTT. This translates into CASSFQEGKDTEAFF.

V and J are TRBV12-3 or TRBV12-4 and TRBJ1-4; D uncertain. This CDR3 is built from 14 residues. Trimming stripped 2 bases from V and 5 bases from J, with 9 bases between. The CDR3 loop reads CASSLRRVNEKLFF. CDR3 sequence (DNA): TGTGCCAGCAGTTTACGACGAGTCAATGAAAAACTGTTTTTT.

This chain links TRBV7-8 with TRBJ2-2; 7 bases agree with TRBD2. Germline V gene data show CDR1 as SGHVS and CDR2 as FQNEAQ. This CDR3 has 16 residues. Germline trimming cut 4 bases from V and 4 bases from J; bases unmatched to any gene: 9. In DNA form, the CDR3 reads TGTGCCAGCAGCTACCGATCGGCTAGCGGCACCGGGGAGCTGTTTTTT. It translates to CASSYRSASGTGELFF.

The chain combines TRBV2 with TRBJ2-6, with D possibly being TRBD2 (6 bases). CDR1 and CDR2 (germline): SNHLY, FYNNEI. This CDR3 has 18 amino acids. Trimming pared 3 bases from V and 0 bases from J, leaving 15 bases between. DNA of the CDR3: TGTGCCAGCAGTGACCCCCGACTAGGAAGCTCTGGGGCCAACGTCCTGACTTTC. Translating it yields CASSDPRLGSSGANVLTF.

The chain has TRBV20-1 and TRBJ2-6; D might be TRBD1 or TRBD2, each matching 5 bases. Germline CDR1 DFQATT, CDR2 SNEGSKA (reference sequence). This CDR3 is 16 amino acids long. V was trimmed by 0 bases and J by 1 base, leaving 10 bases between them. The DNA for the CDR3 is TGCAGTGCTAGAGAACGGGGCCCTTCTGGGGCCAACGTCCTGACTTTC. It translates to CSARERGPSGANVLTF.

The CDR3 reads CSAKPGGPGANVLTF. CDR3 nucleotide sequence: TGCAGTGCTAAGCCGGGAGGGCCTGGGGCCAACGTCCTGACTTTC. V is TRBV20-1 and J is TRBJ2-6; 8 positions agree with TRBD2. CDR1 DFQATT and CDR2 SNEGSKA come from the germline V gene (reference sequence). V was clipped by 4 bases and J by 2 bases; unmatched bases: 4. This CDR3 region has 15 residues.

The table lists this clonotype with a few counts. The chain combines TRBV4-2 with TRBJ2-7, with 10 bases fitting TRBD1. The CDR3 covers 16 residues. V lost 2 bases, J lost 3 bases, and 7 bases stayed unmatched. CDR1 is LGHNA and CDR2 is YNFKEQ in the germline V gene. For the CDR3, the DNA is TGTGCCAGCAGCCAACCTCCCGGGACAGGGGACTACGAGCAGTACTTC. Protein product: CASSQPPGTGDYEQYF.

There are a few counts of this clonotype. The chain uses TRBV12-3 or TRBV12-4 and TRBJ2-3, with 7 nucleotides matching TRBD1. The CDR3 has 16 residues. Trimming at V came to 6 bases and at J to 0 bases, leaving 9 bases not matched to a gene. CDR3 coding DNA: TGTGCCAGCAGCACTGAGGGGGCAACTAGCACAGATACGCAGTATTTT. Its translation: CASSTEGATSTDTQYF.

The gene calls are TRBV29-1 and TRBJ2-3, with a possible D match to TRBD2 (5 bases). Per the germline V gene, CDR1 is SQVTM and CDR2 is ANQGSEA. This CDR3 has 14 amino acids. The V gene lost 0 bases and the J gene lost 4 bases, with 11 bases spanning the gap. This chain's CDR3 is CSVEDWEPPDTQYF. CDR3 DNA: TGCAGCGTTGAAGATTGGGAGCCCCCAGATACGCAGTATTTT.

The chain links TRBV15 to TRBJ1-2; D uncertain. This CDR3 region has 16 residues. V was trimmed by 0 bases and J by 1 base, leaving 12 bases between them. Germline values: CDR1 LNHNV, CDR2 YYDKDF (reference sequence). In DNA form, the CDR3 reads TGTGCCACCAGCAGAGATCTTCGGACGGATAACTATGGCTACACCTTC. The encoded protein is CATSRDLRTDNYGYTF.

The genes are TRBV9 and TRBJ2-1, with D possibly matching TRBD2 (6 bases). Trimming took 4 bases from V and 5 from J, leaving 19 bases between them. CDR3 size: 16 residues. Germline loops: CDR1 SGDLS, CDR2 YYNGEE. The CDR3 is CASSPVFLAGNNEQFF. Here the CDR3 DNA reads TGTGCCAGCAGCCCCGTGTTCCTTGCGGGGAACAATGAGCAGTTCTTC.

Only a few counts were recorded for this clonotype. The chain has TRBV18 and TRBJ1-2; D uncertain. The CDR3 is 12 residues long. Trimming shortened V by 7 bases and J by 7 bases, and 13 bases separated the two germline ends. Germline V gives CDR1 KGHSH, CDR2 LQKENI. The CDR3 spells CASFTGVRGYTF. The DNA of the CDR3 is TGTGCCAGCTTTACGGGTGTACGTGGCTACACCTTC. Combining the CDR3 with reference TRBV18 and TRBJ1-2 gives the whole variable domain NAGVMQNPRHLVRRRGQEARLRCSPMKGHSHVYWYRQLPEEGLKFMVYLQKENIIDESGMPKERFSAEFPKEGPSILRIQQVVRGDSAAYFCASFTGVRGYTFGSGTRLTVV.

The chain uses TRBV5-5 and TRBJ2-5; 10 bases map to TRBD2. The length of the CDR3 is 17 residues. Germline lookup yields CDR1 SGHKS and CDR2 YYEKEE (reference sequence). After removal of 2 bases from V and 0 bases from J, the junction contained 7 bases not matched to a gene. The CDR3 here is CASSLSRTSGNQETQYF. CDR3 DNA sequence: TGTGCCAGCAGCTTATCCAGGACTAGCGGAAACCAAGAGACCCAGTACTTC.

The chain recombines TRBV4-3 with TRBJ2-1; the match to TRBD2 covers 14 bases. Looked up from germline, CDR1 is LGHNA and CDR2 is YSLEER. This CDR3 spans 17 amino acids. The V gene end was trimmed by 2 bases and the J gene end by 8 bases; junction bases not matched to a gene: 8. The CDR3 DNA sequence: TGCGCCAGCAGCCAATGGCCGGGACTAGCGGGAGAGTATGAGCAGTTCTTC. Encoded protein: CASSQWPGLAGEYEQFF.

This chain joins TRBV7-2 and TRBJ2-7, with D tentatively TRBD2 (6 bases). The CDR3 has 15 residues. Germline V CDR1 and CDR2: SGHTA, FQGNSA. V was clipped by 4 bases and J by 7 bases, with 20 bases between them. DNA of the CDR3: TGTGCCAGCAGCTCCTCACTCCCGGGGCTAGCGGAGCAGTACTTC. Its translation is CASSSSLPGLAEQYF. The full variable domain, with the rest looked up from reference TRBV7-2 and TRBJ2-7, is GAGVSQSPSNKVTEKGKDVELRCDPISGHTALYWYRQSLGQGLEFLIYFQGNSAPDKSGLPSDRFSAERTGGSVSTLTIQRTQQEDSAVYLCASSSSLPGLAEQYFGPGTRLTVT.

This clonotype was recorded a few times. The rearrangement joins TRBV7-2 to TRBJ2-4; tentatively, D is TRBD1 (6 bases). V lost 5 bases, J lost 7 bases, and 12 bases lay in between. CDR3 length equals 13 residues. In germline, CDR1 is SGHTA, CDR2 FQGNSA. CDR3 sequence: CASSQSTGNIQYF. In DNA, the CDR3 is TGTGCCAGCAGCCAAAGTACAGGGAACATTCAGTACTTC.

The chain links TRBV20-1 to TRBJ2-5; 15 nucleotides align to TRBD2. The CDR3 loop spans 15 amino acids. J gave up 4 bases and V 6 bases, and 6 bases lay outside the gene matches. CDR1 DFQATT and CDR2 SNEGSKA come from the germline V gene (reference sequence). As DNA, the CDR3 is TGCAGTGCACAGGGACTAGCGGGAGGTGGAGAGACCCAGTACTTC. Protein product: CSAQGLAGGGETQYF.

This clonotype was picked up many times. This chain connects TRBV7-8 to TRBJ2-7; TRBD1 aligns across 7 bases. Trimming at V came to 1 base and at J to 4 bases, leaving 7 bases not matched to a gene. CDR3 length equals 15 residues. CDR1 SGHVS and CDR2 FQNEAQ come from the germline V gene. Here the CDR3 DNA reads TGTGCCAGCAGCTTAGAAGGGGGCACCGCGTACGAGCAGTACTTC. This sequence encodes CASSLEGGTAYEQYF.

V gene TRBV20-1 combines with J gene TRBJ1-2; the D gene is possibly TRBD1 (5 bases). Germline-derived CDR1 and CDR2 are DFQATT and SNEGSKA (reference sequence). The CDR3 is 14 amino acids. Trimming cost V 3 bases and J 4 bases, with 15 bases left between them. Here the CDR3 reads CSARGDPRRYGYTF. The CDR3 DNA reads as TGCAGTGCTAGGGGGGACCCCAGACGCTATGGCTACACCTTC.

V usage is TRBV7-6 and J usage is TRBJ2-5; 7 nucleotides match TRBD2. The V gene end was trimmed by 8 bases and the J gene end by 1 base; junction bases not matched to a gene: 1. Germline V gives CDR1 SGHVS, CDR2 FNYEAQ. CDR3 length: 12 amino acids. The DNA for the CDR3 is TGTGCCAGCGGGAGGGTCCAAGAGACCCAGTACTTC. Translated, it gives CASGRVQETQYF.

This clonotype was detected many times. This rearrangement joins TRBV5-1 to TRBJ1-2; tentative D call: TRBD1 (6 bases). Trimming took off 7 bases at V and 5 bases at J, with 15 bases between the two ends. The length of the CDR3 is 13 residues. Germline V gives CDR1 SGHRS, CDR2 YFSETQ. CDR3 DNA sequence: TGCGCCAGCGGGCTGACAGGAGGATATGGCTACACCTTC. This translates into CASGLTGGYGYTF. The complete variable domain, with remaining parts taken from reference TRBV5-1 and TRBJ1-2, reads KAGVTQTPRYLIKTRGQQVTLSCSPISGHRSVSWYQQTPGQGLQFLFEYFSETQRNKGNFPGRFSGRQFSNSRSEMNVSTLELGDSALYLCASGLTGGYGYTFGSGTRLTVV.

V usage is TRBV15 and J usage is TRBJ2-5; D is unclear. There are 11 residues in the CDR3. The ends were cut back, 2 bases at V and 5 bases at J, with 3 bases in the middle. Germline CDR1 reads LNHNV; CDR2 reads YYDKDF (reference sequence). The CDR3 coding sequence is TGTGCCACCAGCAGAATGGAGACCCAGTACTTC. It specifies CATSRMETQYF.

The chain's CDR3 is CASSQEARLEGTGELFF. The CDR3 DNA reads TGTGCCAGCAGCCAAGAGGCACGATTAGAAGGGACGGGGGAGCTGTTTTTT. This chain connects TRBV3-1 to TRBJ2-2, with D perhaps given as TRBD1 or TRBD2 (5 bases each). Germline CDR1 reads LGHDT; CDR2 reads YNNKEL (reference sequence). The ends were cut back, 0 bases at V and 8 bases at J, with 19 bases in the middle. The CDR3 extends over 17 amino acids.

DNA of the CDR3: TGTGCCAGCAGCTTGGACATCAGGAGCACTGAAGCTTTCTTT. Its protein is CASSLDIRSTEAFF. The chain recombines TRBV7-9 with TRBJ1-1; possibly TRBD1 for D (5 bases). This CDR3 comprises 14 residues. Trimming removed 3 bases from V and 4 bases from J, with 12 bases in between. Germline assignment: CDR1 SEHNR and CDR2 FQNEAQ (reference sequence).

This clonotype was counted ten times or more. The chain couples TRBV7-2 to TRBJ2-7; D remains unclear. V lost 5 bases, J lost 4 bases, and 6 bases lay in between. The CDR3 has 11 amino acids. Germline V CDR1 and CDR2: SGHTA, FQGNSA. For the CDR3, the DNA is TGTGCCAGCAGCGAAAAGTACGAGCAGTACTTC. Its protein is CASSEKYEQYF. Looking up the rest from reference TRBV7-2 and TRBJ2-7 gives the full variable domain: GAGVSQSPSNKVTEKGKDVELRCDPISGHTALYWYRQSLGQGLEFLIYFQGNSAPDKSGLPSDRFSAERTGGSVSTLTIQRTQQEDSAVYLCASSEKYEQYFGPGTRLTVT.

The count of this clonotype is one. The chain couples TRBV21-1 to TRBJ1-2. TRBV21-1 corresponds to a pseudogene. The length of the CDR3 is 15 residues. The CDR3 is CASSAKWHGPMGYTF. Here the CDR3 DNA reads TGTGCCAGCAGCGCCAAATGGCACGGCCCAATGGGCTACACCTTC.

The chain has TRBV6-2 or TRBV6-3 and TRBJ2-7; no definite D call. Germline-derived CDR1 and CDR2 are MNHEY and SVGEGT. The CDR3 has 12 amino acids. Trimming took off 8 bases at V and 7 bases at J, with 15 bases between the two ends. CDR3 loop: CASGPIFGEQYF. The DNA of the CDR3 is TGTGCCAGCGGACCCATATTCGGAGAGCAGTACTTC.

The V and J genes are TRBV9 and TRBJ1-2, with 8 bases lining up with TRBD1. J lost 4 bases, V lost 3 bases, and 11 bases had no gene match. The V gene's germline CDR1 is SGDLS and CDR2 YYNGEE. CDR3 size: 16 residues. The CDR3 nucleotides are TGTGCCAGCAGCGGAATTCTAAGGACAGGGTTCTATGGCTACACCTTC. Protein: CASSGILRTGFYGYTF.

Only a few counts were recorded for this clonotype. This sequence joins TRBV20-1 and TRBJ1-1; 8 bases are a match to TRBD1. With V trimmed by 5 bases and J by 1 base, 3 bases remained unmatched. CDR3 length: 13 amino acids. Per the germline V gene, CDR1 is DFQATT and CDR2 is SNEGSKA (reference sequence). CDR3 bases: TGCAGTGCTTCCGACAGGGGGAACACTGAAGCTTTCTTT. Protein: CSASDRGNTEAFF.

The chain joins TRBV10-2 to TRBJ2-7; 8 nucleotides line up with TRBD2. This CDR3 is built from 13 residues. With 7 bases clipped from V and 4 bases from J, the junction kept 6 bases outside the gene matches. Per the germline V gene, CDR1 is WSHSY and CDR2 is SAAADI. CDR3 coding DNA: TGCGCCAGCAAGGGGATAGCGGGGTACGAGCAGTACTTC. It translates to CASKGIAGYEQYF.